This TCR beta chain derives from a study of regulatory T cells in long-lasting Graves disease. General study points: There were preferences for TRBV28, TRBJ1-2 and TRBJ2-5 in persistent disease.

The TCR beta library used iRepertoire HTBI primers with Arm-PCR amplification of CDR3. Per the original data handling: Analysis of the samples identified about 62 TRBV and over 13 TRBJ segments. TCRdb processed the multiplex PCR reads anew with MiXCR; each CDR3 protein has one entry. The V and J calls and clone size are TCRdb's, not the authors'. The sample contains approximately 400,000 distinct CDR3 sequences, just under 15% of which appear only once. Regarding this clonotype: The antigen remains unidentified.

Trimming took off 1 base at V and 4 bases at J, with 5 bases between the two ends. The CDR3 consists of 12 residues. CDR1 and CDR2 (germline): DFQATT, SNEGSKA (reference sequence). Time point described: newly diagnosed GD, antithyroid drugs for less than 3 months. With RNA extracted from PBMCs as input, the TCR library was made. EDTA tubes were used for drawing roughly 9 milliliters of peripheral blood. The data were also submitted as part of a second study, on T cells in Graves' hyperthyroidism and ophthalmopathy. That investigation notes: Stable Graves' hyperthyroidism meant no ophthalmopathy progression within 18 months.

The TCR sequence derives from a woman younger than 45 with Graves disease. The genes are TRBV20-1 and TRBJ2-1; D may be TRBD1 (5 bases). The sequences come from peripheral blood mononuclear cells (PBMCs), collected at new diagnosis, from a patient treated with antithyroid drugs. CDR3 protein: CSARGTYNEQFF. CDR3 DNA sequence: TGCAGTGCTAGAGGGACATACAATGAGCAGTTCTTC.